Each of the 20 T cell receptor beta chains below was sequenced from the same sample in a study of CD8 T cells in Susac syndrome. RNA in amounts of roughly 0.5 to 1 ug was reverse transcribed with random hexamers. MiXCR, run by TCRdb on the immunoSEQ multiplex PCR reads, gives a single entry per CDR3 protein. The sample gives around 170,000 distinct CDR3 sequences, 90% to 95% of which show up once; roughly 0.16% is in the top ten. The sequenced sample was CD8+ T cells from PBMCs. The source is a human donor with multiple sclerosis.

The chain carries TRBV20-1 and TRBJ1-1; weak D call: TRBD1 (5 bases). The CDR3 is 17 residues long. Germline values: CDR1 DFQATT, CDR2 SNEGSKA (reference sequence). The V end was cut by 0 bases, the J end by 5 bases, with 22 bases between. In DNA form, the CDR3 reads TGCAGTGCTAGAGATGGACGCGGGGCAGGCCTGGAGACTGAAGCTTTCTTT. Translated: CSARDGRGAGLETEAFF.

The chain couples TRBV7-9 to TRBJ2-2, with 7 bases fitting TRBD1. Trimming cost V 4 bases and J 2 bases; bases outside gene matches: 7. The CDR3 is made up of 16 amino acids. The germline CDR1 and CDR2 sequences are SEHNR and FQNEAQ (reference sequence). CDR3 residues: CASSWLRGRNTGELFF. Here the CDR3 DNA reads TGTGCCAGCAGCTGGCTTAGGGGGCGTAACACCGGGGAGCTGTTTTTT.

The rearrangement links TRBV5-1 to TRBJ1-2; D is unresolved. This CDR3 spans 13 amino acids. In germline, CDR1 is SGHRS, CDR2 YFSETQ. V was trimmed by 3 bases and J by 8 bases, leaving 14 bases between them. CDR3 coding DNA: TGCGCCAGCAGCTCCGTAGGGAAATCGGGCTACACCTTC. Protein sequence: CASSSVGKSGYTF.

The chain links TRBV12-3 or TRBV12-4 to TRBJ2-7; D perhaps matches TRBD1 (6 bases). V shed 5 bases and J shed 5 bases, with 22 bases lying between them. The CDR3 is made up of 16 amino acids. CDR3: CASSPPNRYTGNEQYF. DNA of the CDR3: TGTGCCAGCAGTCCACCGAACAGATATACAGGGAACGAGCAGTACTTC.

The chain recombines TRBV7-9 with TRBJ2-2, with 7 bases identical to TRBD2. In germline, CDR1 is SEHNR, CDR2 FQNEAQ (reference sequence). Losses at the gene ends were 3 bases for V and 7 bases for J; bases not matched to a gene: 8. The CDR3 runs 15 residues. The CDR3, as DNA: TGTGCCAGCAGCTTTACGCGGGGGATGAACGGGGAGCTGTTTTTT. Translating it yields CASSFTRGMNGELFF.

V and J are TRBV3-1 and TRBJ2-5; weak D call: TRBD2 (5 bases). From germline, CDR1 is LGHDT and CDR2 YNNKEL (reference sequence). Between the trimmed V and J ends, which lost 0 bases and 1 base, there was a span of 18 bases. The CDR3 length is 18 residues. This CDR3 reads CASSQDGDSRLIQETQYF. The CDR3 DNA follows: TGTGCCAGCAGCCAAGACGGGGATAGCAGGCTCATCCAAGAGACCCAGTACTTC.

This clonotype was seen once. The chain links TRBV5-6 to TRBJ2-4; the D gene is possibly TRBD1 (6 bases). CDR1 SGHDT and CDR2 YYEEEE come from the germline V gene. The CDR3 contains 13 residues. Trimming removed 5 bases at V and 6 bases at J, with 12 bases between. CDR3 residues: CASSLDRLNIQYF. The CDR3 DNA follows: TGTGCCAGCAGTCTAGACAGGTTAAACATTCAGTACTTC.

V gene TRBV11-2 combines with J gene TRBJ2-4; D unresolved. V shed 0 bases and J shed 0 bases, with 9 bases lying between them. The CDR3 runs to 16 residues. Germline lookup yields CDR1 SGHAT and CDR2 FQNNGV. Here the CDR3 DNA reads TGTGCCAGCAGCTTAGAGGGCGGTGGAGCCAAAAACATTCAGTACTTC. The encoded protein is CASSLEGGGAKNIQYF.

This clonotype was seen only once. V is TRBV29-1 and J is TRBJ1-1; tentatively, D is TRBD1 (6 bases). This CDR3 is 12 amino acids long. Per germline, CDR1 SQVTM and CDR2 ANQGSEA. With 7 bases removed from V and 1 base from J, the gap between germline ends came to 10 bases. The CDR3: CSAGTQNTEAFF. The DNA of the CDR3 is TGCAGCGCCGGGACACAGAACACTGAAGCTTTCTTT.

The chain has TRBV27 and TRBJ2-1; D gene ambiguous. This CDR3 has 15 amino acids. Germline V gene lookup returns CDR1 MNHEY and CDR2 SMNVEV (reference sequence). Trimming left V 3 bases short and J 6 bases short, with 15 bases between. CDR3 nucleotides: TGTGCCAGCAGTTTTTCTGGATTTCGGGCCAATGAGCAGTTCTTC. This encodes CASSFSGFRANEQFF.

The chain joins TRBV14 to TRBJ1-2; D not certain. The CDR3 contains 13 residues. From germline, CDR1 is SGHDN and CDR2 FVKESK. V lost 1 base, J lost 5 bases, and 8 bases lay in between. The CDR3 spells CASSQGSYYGYTF. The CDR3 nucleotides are TGTGCCAGCAGCCAAGGAAGCTATTATGGCTACACCTTC. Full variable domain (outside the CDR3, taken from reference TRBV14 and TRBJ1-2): EAGVTQFPSHSVIEKGQTVTLRCDPISGHDNLYWYRRVMGKEIKFLLHFVKESKQDESGMPNNRFLAERTGGTYSTLKVQPAELEDSGVYFCASSQGSYYGYTFGSGTRLTVV.

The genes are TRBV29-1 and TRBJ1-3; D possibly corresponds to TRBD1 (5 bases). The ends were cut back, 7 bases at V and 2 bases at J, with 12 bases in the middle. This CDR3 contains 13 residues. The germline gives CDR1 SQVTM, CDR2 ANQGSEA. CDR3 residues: CSAASGTGNTIYF. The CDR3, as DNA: TGCAGCGCCGCGTCAGGGACTGGAAACACCATATATTTT.

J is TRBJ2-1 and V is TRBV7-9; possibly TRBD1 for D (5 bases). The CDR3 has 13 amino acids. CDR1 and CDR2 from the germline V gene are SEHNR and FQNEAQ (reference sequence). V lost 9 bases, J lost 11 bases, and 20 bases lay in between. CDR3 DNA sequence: TGTGCCAGTAGAGATAGACAGCTACACCAGCAGTTCTTC. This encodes CASRDRQLHQQFF.

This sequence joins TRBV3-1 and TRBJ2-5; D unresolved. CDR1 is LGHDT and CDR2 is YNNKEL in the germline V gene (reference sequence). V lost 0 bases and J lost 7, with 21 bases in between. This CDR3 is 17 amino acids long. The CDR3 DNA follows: TGTGCCAGCAGCCAAGAAACGAGGCAGGCTCCATGGGGGACCCAGTACTTC. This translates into CASSQETRQAPWGTQYF.

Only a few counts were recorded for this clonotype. The chain's CDR3 is CASSPGPGTEAFF. In DNA, the CDR3 is TGTGCCAGCAGTCCCGGGCCGGGCACTGAAGCTTTCTTT. The chain recombines TRBV27 with TRBJ1-1; no clear D gene. The CDR3 is made up of 13 amino acids. CDR1 is MNHEY, CDR2 SMNVEV, per germline (reference sequence). The V and J ends lost 5 bases and 4 bases respectively, with 11 bases between them.

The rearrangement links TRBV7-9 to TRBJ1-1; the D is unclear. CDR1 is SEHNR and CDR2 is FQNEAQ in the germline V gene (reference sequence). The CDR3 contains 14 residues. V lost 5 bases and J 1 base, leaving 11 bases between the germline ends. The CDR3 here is CASSPTATNTEAFF. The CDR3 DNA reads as TGTGCCAGCAGCCCGACCGCAACGAACACTGAAGCTTTCTTT.

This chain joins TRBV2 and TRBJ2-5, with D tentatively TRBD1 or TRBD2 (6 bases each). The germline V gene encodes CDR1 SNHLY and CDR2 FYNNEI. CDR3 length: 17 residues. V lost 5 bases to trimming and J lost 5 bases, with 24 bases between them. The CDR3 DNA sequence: TGTGCCAGCAGTCCTAAGGAGGGAGTCAGGGGCCTGGAGACCCAGTACTTC. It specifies CASSPKEGVRGLETQYF.

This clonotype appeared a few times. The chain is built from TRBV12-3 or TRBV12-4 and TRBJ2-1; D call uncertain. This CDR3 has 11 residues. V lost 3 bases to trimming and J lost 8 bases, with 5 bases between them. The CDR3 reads CASSFLYEQFF. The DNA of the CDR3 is TGTGCCAGCAGTTTTCTGTATGAGCAGTTCTTC.

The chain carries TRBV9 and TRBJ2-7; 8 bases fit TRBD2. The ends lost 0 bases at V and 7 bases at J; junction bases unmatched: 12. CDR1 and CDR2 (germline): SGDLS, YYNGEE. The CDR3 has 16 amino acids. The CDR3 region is CASSVGGLAGGREQYF. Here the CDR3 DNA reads TGTGCCAGCAGCGTAGGGGGACTGGCGGGAGGCAGGGAGCAGTACTTC.

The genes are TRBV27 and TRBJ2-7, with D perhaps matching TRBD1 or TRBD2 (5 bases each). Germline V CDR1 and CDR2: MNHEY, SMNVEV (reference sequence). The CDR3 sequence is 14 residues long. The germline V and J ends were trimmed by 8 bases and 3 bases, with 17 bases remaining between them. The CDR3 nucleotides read TGTGCCAGCGCCCACGGGACCCTAGGCTACGAGCAGTACTTC. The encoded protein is CASAHGTLGYEQYF.